The clone carrying this T cell receptor beta chain was observed a few times. There were TCR beta CDR3 regions amplified from RNA transcripts. First-round RT-PCR targeting the TCR CDR3 was performed with the HTBI primer set. Via MiXCR, TCRdb re-called the multiplex PCR reads, giving one row per CDR3 protein. The sample consists of around 290,000 distinct CDR3 sequences, roughly 13% of them appearing once. J was trimmed by 10 bases and V by 3 bases; bases with no gene match: 4. The CDR3 consists of 13 residues. CDR1 is DFQATT, CDR2 SNEGSKA, per germline (reference sequence). The entry originates in a study of T cells in Graves' hyperthyroidism and ophthalmopathy.

The receptor was isolated from a woman in her twenties or thirties with Graves' hyperthyroidism that later progressed to Graves' ophthalmopathy. J is TRBJ1-6 and V is TRBV20-1, with 9 bases aligning to TRBD1. The specimen sequenced was blood. DNA of the CDR3: TGCAGTGCTAGGGGACAGGGAGACTCACCCCTCCACTTT. Translating gives CSARGQGDSPLHF.